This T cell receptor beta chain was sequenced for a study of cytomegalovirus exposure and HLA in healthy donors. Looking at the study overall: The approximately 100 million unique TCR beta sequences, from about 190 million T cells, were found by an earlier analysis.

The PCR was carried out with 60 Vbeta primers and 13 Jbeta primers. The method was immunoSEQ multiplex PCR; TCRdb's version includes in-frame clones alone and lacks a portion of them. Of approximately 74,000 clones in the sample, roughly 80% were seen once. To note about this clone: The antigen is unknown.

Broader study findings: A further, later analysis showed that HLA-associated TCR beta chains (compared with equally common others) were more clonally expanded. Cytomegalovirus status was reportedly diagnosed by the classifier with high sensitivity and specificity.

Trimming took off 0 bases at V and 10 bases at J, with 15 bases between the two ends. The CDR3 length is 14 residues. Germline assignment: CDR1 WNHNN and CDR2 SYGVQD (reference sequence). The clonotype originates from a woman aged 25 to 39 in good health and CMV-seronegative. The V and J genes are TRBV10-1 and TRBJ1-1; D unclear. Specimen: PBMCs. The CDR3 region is CASSESTHGFGAFF. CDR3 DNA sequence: TGCGCCAGCAGTGAGTCGACTCACGGTTTCGGAGCTTTCTTT.